This T cell receptor beta chain was identified in a study of cytomegalovirus exposure and HLA in healthy donors (dated by TCRdb to between 2016 and 2019). Broadly, across the study: An earlier analysis of several hundred of the donors reported roughly 300 Gb of sequence data and 100 million to 120 million unique TCR beta sequences obtained from about 200 million T cells. Using immunosequencing, the study profiled T cell repertoires from around 680 subjects and related those repertoires to cytomegalovirus serostatus. An earlier analysis of 587 of the donors applied high-throughput TCR beta sequencing to assess whether each TCR beta V gene segment acted as functional or pseudogenic. In a later analysis, previously published TCR beta repertoires from about 640 donors were re-analyzed and high-resolution HLA genotyping was added so that TCR occurrence patterns could be studied. The genetic ancestry cluster associated with self-reported Caucasian donors included 81% of the 398 genotyped donors. Donor age, sex, ethnicity and CMV serostatus were collected together with the repertoire data. Rather than drawing on any new phenotypic data, the later analysis identified candidate immune exposures from TCR beta sequences and the way those sequences occurred across donors. The number of typed donors differed by locus: about 629-640 for A, B, C, DRB1 and DQB1; about 520 for DQA1; around 580 for DPA1; and 400 to 480 for DPB1. High-throughput TCR immunosequencing, statistical association of individual TCRs with disease status, and machine learning were combined to predict cytomegalovirus infection status. HLA typing covered class I and class II loci at four-digit resolution. All discovery cohort repertoires had been generated using a single sequencing platform. Roughly 5 DR-DQ haplotypes were handled as single units for association and clustering because linkage in the cohort was strong. A later genetic analysis used genome-wide SNP genotypes for about 60% of the roughly 700 donors, treating that subset as a discovery cohort. A separate validation cohort of more than 100 different subjects was used in addition to the approximately 670-subject first cohort. Across approximately 400 genotyped donors of the cohort, an average of about 220,000 unique TCR beta nucleotide sequences per donor were sequenced, and approximately 17% of those sequences were non-productive. Roughly 300 gigabases of sequencing data and approximately 84 million unique TCR sequences were included in an early release covering over 600 HLA-typed donors. The study aimed to test whether cataloging public T cell receptors could reveal signatures of past pathogen exposure.

General study outcomes and caveats: For the cohort, immune exposure information was limited to CMV serostatus. Most CMV-associated TCR beta chains appeared to be HLA-restricted in a later analysis, and the HLA associations seemed to be driven largely by CMV exposure. Compared with equally common non-associated chains, HLA-associated TCR beta chains in a later analysis were more clonally expanded and had lower generation probabilities. An association between a missense DCLRE1C variant and V-gene and J-gene trimming of TCR beta chains was found in a later genetic analysis and replicated in an independent cohort. In a later analysis, 15,000 to 20,000 TCR beta sequences were associated with specific HLA alleles at a false discovery rate of 0.05. The sequencing pipeline was judged likely to have produced a cluster of highly shared sequence variants as a technical artifact. Correlated functional status among segregating V segments might be attributable to linkage disequilibrium, but an unknown experimental factor could not be ruled out. Compared with the approximately 710-donor mean, donors in an Asian-associated ancestry cluster had fewer N-insertions in productive TCRs, according to a later genetic analysis. Because counts were too low, some 16 rarely observed V segments, including chromosome 9 orphons, were excluded from the earlier analysis of several hundred of the donors. The study listed approximately 150 TCR beta chains as associated with cytomegalovirus. In this cohort, only TCR beta chains were sequenced, and detectable features were limited by the absence of alpha or paired-chain data. Broadly in line with IMGT annotations, most TCR beta V segments showed up in productive rearrangements about 87% or about 30% of the time in an earlier analysis of 587 of the donors. The 87-base-pair reads could not distinguish some IMGT-functional V segments, including TRBV6-2 and TRBV6-3, so those segments were excluded. Because HLA typing was unavailable for some donors at each locus, only the typed subset was used in association tests. In vitro tests confirmed that a few of the cytomegalovirus-associated TCR beta chains recognize cytomegalovirus antigens. The presence/absence analyses assumed that sequencing depth was roughly uniform across donors, and that assumption may not be true. A further reported finding was that TCR beta sequences accurately predicted the HLA-A and HLA-B alleles for most subjects in the first cohort. The authors suggested that the approach could potentially be extended to other disease states and immunological phenotypes. A later analysis reported that several top co-occurrence clusters appeared linked to parvovirus B19, influenza, CMV and Epstein-Barr virus. When HLA alleles, especially DR and DQ, strongly co-occurred, TCR associations were difficult to assign to individual alleles. A later analysis found that TCR association rates varied across HLA loci, with DRB1 alleles showing the most associated TCRs and HLA-C alleles the fewest. The classifier was reported to diagnose cytomegalovirus status with high specificity and sensitivity in both the original cohort and the validation cohort. Most TCR sequences were observed very rarely across donors, whereas some public TCRs were present in many individuals.

The cohort comprised several hundred healthy bone marrow donors. All cohort members were sampled while nominally healthy, although unrecorded immune exposures were likely present. The donor was CMV seronegative and belonged to the group of 350 to 400 seronegative cohort members. Every donor gave a peripheral blood sample, and the peripheral blood mononuclear cells from that sample were used for TCR beta sequencing. Genomic DNA was extracted from the blood cell samples with the Qiagen DNeasy Blood Extraction Kit. Deletion took 4 bases off V and 5 bases off J, with a span of 19 bases between the germline ends. The cysteine opens and the phenylalanine closes a CDR3 of 15 amino acids. This entry keeps only the CDR3 DNA: 45 bases, framed from base 1. From a lookup of the germline V gene, CDR1 and CDR2 are SGHRS and YFSETQ. Comment on this clone: The specificity of this receptor is unknown. No clone much larger than this one lies a single base away; base qualities are absent.

The protocol used for the library was the immunoSEQ multiplex PCR assay. For the multiplex PCR, a mixture combining 60 forward primers for TCR Vbeta segments and 13 reverse primers for TCR Jbeta segments was used. Amplification of the CDR3 region of rearranged TCR beta genes was performed with a multiplex PCR assay on genomic DNA. Amplified TCR beta libraries were sequenced as 87-base-pair reads on the Illumina HiSeq System. The paper's data handling went like this. Across the 640 or so repertoires, a later analysis counted around 80 million unique TCR beta chains, roughly 11 million of which were shared by at least two donors. To remove PCR and sequencing errors, raw reads were error-corrected and collapsed into unique sequences using a nearest-neighbor algorithm that merged closely related sequences. Alignment of CDR3 sequences to IMGT reference sequences was used to assign V, D and J gene segments. For a sequence to be retained, a match of at least six nucleotides was required to both a V gene segment and a J gene segment. Rearrangements were classified as productive when the CDR3 lacked stop codons and remained in frame with V and J, and all other rearrangements were classified as non-productive. CDR3 was defined according to IMGT convention as the region running from the second conserved V-encoded cysteine to the conserved J-encoded phenylalanine. Sequences without an unambiguous match to a single V gene segment were excluded from the earlier analysis of about 630 of the donors. In an earlier analysis of 587 of the donors, V segments were called functional above 56.7% productive rearrangements and were called segregating when the between-donor standard deviation exceeded 5%. A statistical classification framework was built to diagnose cytomegalovirus status from the catalog of TCR beta chain sequences. V and J gene assignment, in a later analysis, came from comparing TCR nucleotide sequences with IMGT/GENE-DB human TR gene sequences. Using the TCRdist pipeline, a later analysis assigned CDR3 sequences along with most-parsimonious VDJ recombination scenarios. In a later analysis, every TCR beta chain was defined by the combination of its CDR3 amino acid sequence and its V-gene family, and reads without a unique V-gene family were dropped. A later analysis removed 500 to 650 highly shared, low-generation-probability nucleotide sequences to deal with suspected cross-contamination and a sequencing artifact. In a later analysis, a clonal expansion index was calculated for each public chain from normalized within-repertoire ranks of inferred template counts. In a later analysis, generation probabilities were computed with a VDJ recombination model fitted to out-of-frame rearrangements, and the resulting probabilities were checked against IGoR. In a later analysis, TCR-TCR, TCR-HLA and TCR-CMV co-occurrence was scored with hypergeometric tests, and a repertoire-size bias correction was applied to TCR pairs. A later analysis estimated false discovery rates by permuting HLA or CMV assignments 20 times. In a later analysis, co-occurring TCRs were grouped using DBSCAN, with TCRdist sequence similarity added in when clustering inside HLA-allele-positive subsets. For co-occurrence clustering, repertoires with fewer than 30,000 or more than 120,000 public chains were excluded, along with about five repertoires with anomalous nucleotide sharing. The immuneACCESS repertoire file appears here via TCRdb, limited to in-frame rearrangements. These files lack a portion of the clones; in checked studies, under half of the deficit traces to unresolved V genes, and the cause of the others is not known. V, J and clone size were drawn from that table, and D and trimming were deduced from the DNA. This sample has 130,000 to 150,000 clones in its table, and about a tenth of those were observed once. The ten largest clones represent about 2% of the sample.

The clonotype originates from a male donor in good health and CMV-seronegative. Material for sequencing was PBMCs. The sequence links TRBV5-1 to TRBJ2-7, and TRBD1 may be the D gene, going by 7 matching bases. The CDR3 region reads CASSPGGGGLHEQYF. Read as DNA, the sequence is TGCGCCAGCAGCCCGGGTGGAGGGGGCTTACACGAGCAGTACTTC.